The entry below gives a single T cell receptor beta chain sequence along with its context. Measured with immunoSEQ multiplex PCR; TCRdb has only the in-frame clones, and not every one. The profile shows roughly 79,000 clones, 75% to 90% of them singletons. The data stem from a study of technical replicates of blood from a few donors. The CDR3 is 13 amino acids. V was shortened by 2 bases and J by 5 bases, with 9 bases between the two germline ends. Germline V gene lookup returns CDR1 KGHSH and CDR2 LQKENI. Sequencing was done on a sample of PBMCs. The source is a human donor in good health. Some clones in this sample may be carry-over from other donors' samples. The rearrangement links TRBV18 to TRBJ1-1; D is perhaps TRBD1 (5 bases). CDR3 DNA: TGTGCCAGCTCACCAACTGCAGGGACTGAAGCTTTCTTT. Encoded protein: CASSPTAGTEAFF.